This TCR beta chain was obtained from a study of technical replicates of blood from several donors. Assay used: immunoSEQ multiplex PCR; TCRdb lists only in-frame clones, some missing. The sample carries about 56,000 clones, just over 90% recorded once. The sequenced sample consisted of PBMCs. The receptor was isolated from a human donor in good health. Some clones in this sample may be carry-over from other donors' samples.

Here the CDR3 reads CSVMRGGASTDTQYF. Here the CDR3 DNA reads TGCAGCGTAATGCGTGGAGGGGCTAGCACAGATACGCAGTATTTT. This chain links TRBV29-1 with TRBJ2-3, with a possible D match to TRBD2 (6 bases). Per germline, CDR1 SQVTM and CDR2 ANQGSEA. This CDR3 is 15 amino acids long. The ends were cut back, 6 bases at V and 0 bases at J, with 16 bases in the middle.